This entry features one T cell receptor beta chain sequence. This sample stems from a study of blood T cell repertoires in COVID-19. The overall study: The analysed material was cDNA or gDNA that came from T cells, B-cell-depleted T cells, or PBMCs.

Per the original data handling: Reference gene primers were amplified, and this amplification served to estimate nucleated cell counts. Clones were read by immunoSEQ multiplex PCR, and TCRdb kept only the in-frame ones, dropping some. V and J calls and clone size are as listed in that table; D and trimming were resolved from the DNA. The data contain about 170,000 clones, about four fifths of them singletons. The CDR3 totals 16 residues. This TCR derives from a woman at least 80 years old with COVID-19, enrolled during active disease. This chain joins TRBV1 and TRBJ2-3; TRBD2, the table's D call, was not compared with the DNA. TRBV1 is flagged as a pseudogene. Sequencing used peripheral blood. CDR3 nucleotides: TGCACCAGCAGTTCGAAATCGAGCTTCTCCACAGATACGCAGTATTTT. Translating gives CTSSSKSSFSTDTQYF.